This TCR beta chain was sequenced for a study of cytomegalovirus exposure and HLA in healthy donors. General study findings and limits: After further analysis at a later stage, some 15,000 TCR beta sequences were associated with HLA alleles at 0.05 false discovery rate.

With 60 Vbeta and 13 Jbeta primers, the PCR was carried out. Measured with immunoSEQ multiplex PCR; TCRdb has only the in-frame clones, and not every one. The top ten hold approximately 12% of the sample, which has about 52,000 clones, around 50% seen once. There are a few counts of this clone. What it binds is not known. The TCR originated in a human donor in good health. Sequenced material: PBMCs.

CDR3 nucleotide sequence: TGTGCCTGGAGGGGGGGGGTACTAGCCAAAAACATTCAGTACTTC. This encodes CAWRGGVLAKNIQYF. The rearrangement links TRBV30 to TRBJ2-4; 7 nucleotides match TRBD2. Germline trimming cut 3 bases from V and 0 bases from J; bases unmatched to any gene: 5. This CDR3 is built from 15 residues. Germline CDR1 is GTSNPN and CDR2 is SVGIG (reference sequence). Supplemented by reference TRBV30 and TRBJ2-4, the full variable domain reads SQTIHQWPATLVQPVGSPLSLECTVEGTSNPNLYWYRQAAGRGLQLLFYSVGIGQISSEVPQNLSASRPQDRQFILSSKKLLLSDSGFYLCAWRGGVLAKNIQYFGAGTRLSVL.